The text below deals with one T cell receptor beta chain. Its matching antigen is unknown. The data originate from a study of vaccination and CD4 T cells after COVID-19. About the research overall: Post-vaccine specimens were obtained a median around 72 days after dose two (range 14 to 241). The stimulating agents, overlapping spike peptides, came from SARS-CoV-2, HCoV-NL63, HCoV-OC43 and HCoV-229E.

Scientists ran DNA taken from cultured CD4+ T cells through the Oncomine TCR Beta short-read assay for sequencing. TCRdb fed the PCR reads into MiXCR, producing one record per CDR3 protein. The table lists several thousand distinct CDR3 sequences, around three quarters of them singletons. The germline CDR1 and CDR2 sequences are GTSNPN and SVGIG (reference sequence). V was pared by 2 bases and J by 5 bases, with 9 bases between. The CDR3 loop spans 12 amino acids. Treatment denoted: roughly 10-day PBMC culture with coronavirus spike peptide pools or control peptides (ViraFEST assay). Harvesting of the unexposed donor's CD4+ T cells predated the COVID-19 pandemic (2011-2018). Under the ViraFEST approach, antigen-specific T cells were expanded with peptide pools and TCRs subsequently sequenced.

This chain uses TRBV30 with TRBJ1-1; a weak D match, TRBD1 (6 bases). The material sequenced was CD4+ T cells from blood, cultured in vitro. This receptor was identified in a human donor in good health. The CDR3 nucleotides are TGTGCCTGGAGTACAGGGAAAACTGAAGCTTTCTTT. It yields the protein CAWSTGKTEAFF.